This entry concerns a single T cell receptor (beta chain). Its cognate antigen is unknown. Some clones are missing from TCRdb's copy, which holds only in-frame ones; the method was immunoSEQ multiplex PCR. In the table there are 9,500 to 11,000 clones, about 91% of which are singletons. The sample originates from a study of graft-versus-host responses after intestinal transplantation. Study details: Recipients had multivisceral, liver-intestinal, or isolated intestinal transplants. Anti-thymocyte globulin was used for induction in all recipients, who then took tacrolimus and steroids for 2 to 4 years.

Study results and limitations: Ileal or blood samples showed some GvH clones first, and such clones were also found in recipient marrow.

The CDR3 totals 15 residues. The germline gives CDR1 SGHDT, CDR2 YYEEEE. V shed 4 bases and J shed 5 bases, with 19 bases lying between them. The chain links TRBV5-6 to TRBJ2-7; a possible D gene is TRBD2 (5 bases). The sample was PBMCs, taken approximately 40 days after intestinal transplantation. This receptor was identified in a human patient who received an intestinal transplant, so some T cells may come from the graft donor. CDR3 DNA: TGTGCCAGCAGCCGGAGGATTCGGGAAGGGAACGAGCAGTACTTC. It yields the protein CASSRRIREGNEQYF.